The clone carrying this T cell receptor beta chain was observed many times. The antigen remains undetermined. The sample comes from a study of T-cell memory formation after mild COVID-19. Overall study: Largely, TCR clusters stayed within a single donor. Study observations and caveats: Cross-reactive memory seemingly joined, as some responding clones were found in pre-infection memory. Contracting clones, day 15 to 85, had balanced CD4/CD8, and later expanders favored CD4+.

TCRdb ran MiXCR on the 5' RACE reads and lists one entry per CDR3 protein. The data contain some 410,000 distinct CDR3 sequences, more than 20% of them singletons. The CDR3 spans 12 residues. The ends were cut back, 3 bases at V and 1 base at J, with 4 bases in the middle. Per the germline V gene, CDR1 is SGDLS and CDR2 is YYNGEE. The rearrangement uses TRBV9 and TRBJ2-5; D remains unclear. The source of this sequence is an adult woman who had mild COVID-19 (a few samples of this study predate the infection). Cell type and time point are not known. Sequencing was carried out using PBMCs or a T cell subset sorted from them (not recorded which). CDR3 DNA sequence: TGTGCCAGCAGCGGAGGCCAAGAGACCCAGTACTTC. Translating gives CASSGGQETQYF.